The 8 T cell receptor beta chains below were found in one sample sequenced in a study of blood T cells in healthy people across ages. A J-beta primer mix and a sample-barcoded 5' primer were used in a second PCR of about 7 to 12 cycles. Each CDR3 protein is one row after TCRdb ran MiXCR on the 5' RACE reads. Of 600,000 to 850,000 distinct CDR3 sequences listed, around 46% are singletons. The material sequenced was blood. These receptors all come from an older woman in good health.

This clonotype came up a few times. The chain uses TRBV12-5 and TRBJ2-5; 9 bases are shared with TRBD1. CDR1 is LGHNT, CDR2 FRNRAP, per germline. Trimming cost V 7 bases and J 5 bases; bases outside gene matches: 8. This CDR3 contains 14 residues. The CDR3 nucleotides read TGTGCTAGTGTCCGACGGACAGGGGTCGAGACCCAGTACTTC. Translation: CASVRRTGVETQYF.

The V call is TRBV5-1, the J call TRBJ2-5; 7 bases line up with TRBD2. Germline values: CDR1 SGHRS, CDR2 YFSETQ. There are 15 residues in the CDR3. Trimming at V came to 7 bases and at J to 1 base, leaving 10 bases not matched to a gene. CDR3 loop: CASRELADFQETQYF. The CDR3 nucleotides read TGCGCCAGCCGGGAGCTAGCGGATTTCCAAGAGACCCAGTACTTC.

This chain joins TRBV6-4 and TRBJ1-2; no firm D call. Trimming pared 0 bases from V and 6 bases from J, leaving 17 bases between. This CDR3 contains 16 residues. Germline CDR1 is MRHNA and CDR2 is SNTAGT. CDR3 in amino acids: CASSDSRIGSVDGYTF. Written as DNA, the CDR3 is TGTGCCAGCAGTGACTCGAGAATAGGGTCGGTGGATGGCTACACCTTC.

The genes are TRBV7-3 and TRBJ2-1, with D possibly being TRBD1 (6 bases). Germline V gene data show CDR1 as SGHTA and CDR2 as FQGTGA. The CDR3 has 15 amino acids. Trimming cost V 2 bases and J 1 base, with 9 bases left between them. This CDR3 is CASSLDQGSYNEQFF. The CDR3 bases are TGTGCCAGCAGCTTAGATCAGGGGTCCTACAATGAGCAGTTCTTC.

The V and J genes are TRBV6-5 and TRBJ1-5, with 7 positions matching TRBD1. Germline-derived CDR1 and CDR2 are MNHEY and SVGAGI. The junction had 1 base not matched to a gene; V was cut back by 0 bases and J by 2 bases. The CDR3 is 15 residues long. The DNA for the CDR3 is TGTGCCAGCAGTTACTCCGGGACAGGCAATCAGCCCCAGCATTTT. Its translation: CASSYSGTGNQPQHF.

CDR3 DNA: TGTGCCAGCAGCACCGGGACTATCGGGGATACGCAGTATTTT. This sequence encodes CASSTGTIGDTQYF. V is TRBV3-1 and J is TRBJ2-3, with 7 bases identical to TRBD2. The V segment lost 5 bases and the J segment 6 bases; nucleotides outside the gene matches: 8. Per the germline V gene, CDR1 is LGHDT and CDR2 is YNNKEL (reference sequence). The CDR3 runs 14 residues.

In its sample, this clonotype was seen many times. This rearrangement joins TRBV11-2 to TRBJ2-5; D remains unclear. CDR1 SGHAT and CDR2 FQNNGV come from the germline V gene. The V gene lost 6 bases and the J gene lost 2 bases, with 13 bases spanning the gap. The CDR3 length is 14 residues. The CDR3: CASRAIVSQETQYF. The CDR3 DNA follows: TGTGCCAGCAGGGCCATAGTTTCTCAAGAGACCCAGTACTTC.

The rearrangement joins TRBV2 to TRBJ2-5, with D uncertain. This CDR3 has 14 amino acids. Trimming removed 4 bases at V and 4 bases at J, with 13 bases between. Germline V gene data show CDR1 as SNHLY and CDR2 as FYNNEI. CDR3 DNA sequence: TGTGCCAGCAGTGTGACTCCCGGCCCAGAGACCCAGTACTTC. It encodes CASSVTPGPETQYF.